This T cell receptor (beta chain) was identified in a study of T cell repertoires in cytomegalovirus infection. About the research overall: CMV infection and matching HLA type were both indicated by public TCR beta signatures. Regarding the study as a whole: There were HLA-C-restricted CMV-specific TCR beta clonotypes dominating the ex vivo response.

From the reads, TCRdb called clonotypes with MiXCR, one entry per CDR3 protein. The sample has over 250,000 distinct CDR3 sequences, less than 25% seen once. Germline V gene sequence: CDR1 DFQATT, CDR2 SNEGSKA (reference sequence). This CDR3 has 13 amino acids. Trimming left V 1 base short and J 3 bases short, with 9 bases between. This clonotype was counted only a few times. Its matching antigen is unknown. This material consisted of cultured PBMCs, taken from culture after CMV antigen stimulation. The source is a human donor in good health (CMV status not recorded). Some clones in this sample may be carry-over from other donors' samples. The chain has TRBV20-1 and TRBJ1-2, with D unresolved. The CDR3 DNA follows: TGCAGTGCTAGAGCCCAGACGGACTATGGCTACACCTTC. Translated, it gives CSARAQTDYGYTF.